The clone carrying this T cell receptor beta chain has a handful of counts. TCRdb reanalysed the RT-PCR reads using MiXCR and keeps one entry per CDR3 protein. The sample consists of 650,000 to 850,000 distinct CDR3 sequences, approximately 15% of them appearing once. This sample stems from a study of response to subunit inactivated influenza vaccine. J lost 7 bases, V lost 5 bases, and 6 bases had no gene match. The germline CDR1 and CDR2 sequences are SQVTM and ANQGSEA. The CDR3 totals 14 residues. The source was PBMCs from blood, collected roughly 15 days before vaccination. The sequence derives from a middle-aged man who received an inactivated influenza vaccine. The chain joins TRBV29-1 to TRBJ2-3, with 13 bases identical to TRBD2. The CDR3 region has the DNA TGCAGCGTTCGAAGGACTAGCGGGAGTAATACGCAGTATTTT. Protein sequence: CSVRRTSGSNTQYF.